A single sample gave rise to the 17 T cell receptor beta chains below, sequenced in a study of T cells after yellow fever vaccination. TCRdb passed the 5' RACE reads through MiXCR, listing each CDR3 protein once. The sample includes some 340,000 distinct CDR3 sequences, approximately 12% of them seen just once. The material was CD4+ T cells sorted from PBMCs, obtained 45 days after the yellow fever booster vaccination. The receptors stem from a man aged 18 to 35 who received the YFV17D yellow fever vaccine.

This clonotype appeared a few times. The V and J genes are TRBV18 and TRBJ1-1; D unresolved. CDR1 is KGHSH, CDR2 LQKENI, per germline. The CDR3 covers 12 residues. The germline V and J ends were trimmed by 2 bases and 1 base, with 2 bases remaining between them. The DNA for the CDR3 is TGTGCCAGCTCACCATGGAACACTGAAGCTTTCTTT. Protein product: CASSPWNTEAFF.

This clonotype has at least ten counts. The chain couples TRBV4-2 to TRBJ2-1; 9 nucleotides line up with TRBD2. The V gene end was trimmed by 0 bases and the J gene end by 0 bases; junction bases not matched to a gene: 15. There are 21 residues in the CDR3. In germline, CDR1 is LGHNA, CDR2 YNFKEQ. The CDR3 region is CASSQDLVAGAFLSSYNEQFF. CDR3 coding DNA: TGTGCCAGCAGCCAAGATCTCGTAGCGGGGGCCTTCTTAAGCTCCTACAATGAGCAGTTCTTC.

This clonotype was seen repeatedly, ten times or more. This chain links TRBV7-9 with TRBJ2-5; TRBD1 matches 11 bases. V lost 5 bases to trimming and J lost 7 bases; unmatched junction nucleotides: 3. The germline V gene has CDR1 SEHNR and CDR2 FQNEAQ (reference sequence). The CDR3 contains 13 residues. The CDR3 nucleotides read TGTGCCAGCAGCCCGGGACAGGGGGGGACCCAGTACTTC. Translation gives CASSPGQGGTQYF.

This clonotype came up many times. The chain is built from TRBV20-1 and TRBJ2-5, with D maybe TRBD2 (6 bases). Germline assignment: CDR1 DFQATT and CDR2 SNEGSKA (reference sequence). The V and J ends lost 4 bases and 5 bases respectively, with 11 bases between them. There are 12 residues in the CDR3. The CDR3 sequence is CSATTRGETQYF. Here the CDR3 DNA reads TGCAGTGCTACAACACGGGGGGAGACCCAGTACTTC.

The chain links TRBV2 to TRBJ1-4; possibly TRBD1 for D (6 bases). The CDR3 is 12 amino acids. CDR1 is SNHLY, CDR2 FYNNEI, per germline. V lost 6 bases, J lost 8 bases, and 10 bases lay in between. In DNA, the CDR3 is TGTGCCAGCAGCTACAGGGCCGAAAAACTGTTTTTT. As protein: CASSYRAEKLFF.

The chain has TRBV12-3 or TRBV12-4 and TRBJ1-3; no firm D call. V dropped 4 bases and J dropped 0 bases, with 10 bases sitting between them. CDR3 length equals 15 residues. The CDR3 loop reads CASSWRVGSGNTIYF. In DNA, the CDR3 is TGTGCCAGCAGTTGGAGGGTAGGCTCTGGAAACACCATATATTTT.

The sample holds a few counts of this clonotype. V gene TRBV7-3 combines with J gene TRBJ1-1; D is ambiguous. Germline V CDR1 and CDR2: SGHTA, FQGTGA. V was clipped by 6 bases and J by 3 bases, with 11 bases between them. This CDR3 is built from 13 residues. CDR3 in amino acids: CASSFSQHTEAFF. The CDR3 DNA reads as TGTGCCAGCAGTTTTAGTCAGCACACTGAAGCTTTCTTT.

V usage is TRBV20-1 and J usage is TRBJ2-7; the D is unclear. The CDR3 has 9 amino acids. Trimming took off 3 bases at V and 6 bases at J, with 3 bases between the two ends. CDR1 is DFQATT and CDR2 is SNEGSKA in the germline V gene (reference sequence). CDR3 amino acids: CSARSEQYV. The DNA for the CDR3 is TGCAGTGCTAGGTCCGAGCAGTACGTC.

This clonotype was detected ten times or more. The genes are TRBV7-2 and TRBJ1-2; D perhaps matches TRBD1 (5 bases). There are 15 residues in the CDR3. V lost 8 bases and J 8 bases, leaving 24 bases between the germline ends. Per the germline V gene, CDR1 is SGHTA and CDR2 is FQGNSA. In DNA, the CDR3 is TGTGCCAGCGAGCTCGCCGGTCGGGGCCTAGGAGGCTACACCTTC. It encodes CASELAGRGLGGYTF.

The table lists this clonotype with many counts. The chain links TRBV5-6 to TRBJ1-4; 7 positions match TRBD1. CDR1 is SGHDT and CDR2 is YYEEEE in the germline V gene. The V segment lost 3 bases and the J segment 7 bases; nucleotides outside the gene matches: 15. The CDR3 has 17 residues. The CDR3 DNA reads as TGTGCCAGCAGCTCGCCGGGACAGTACTCCAGCGGTGAAAAACTGTTTTTT. Its protein is CASSSPGQYSSGEKLFF.

J is TRBJ1-6 and V is TRBV20-1, with 8 nucleotides matching TRBD1. This CDR3 is 15 amino acids long. Germline V CDR1 and CDR2: DFQATT, SNEGSKA (reference sequence). CDR3 residues: CSLATTGGDNSPLHF. As DNA, the CDR3 is TGCAGCCTAGCAACTACAGGGGGTGATAATTCACCCCTCCACTTT.

In its sample, this clonotype was seen many times. The rearrangement uses TRBV20-1 and TRBJ2-7; 11 bases agree with TRBD2. The CDR3 has 15 amino acids. CDR1 is DFQATT and CDR2 is SNEGSKA in the germline V gene (reference sequence). Unmatched junction bases numbered 12, after V lost 6 bases and J lost 5 bases. CDR3 in amino acids: CSASRPTSGTDEQYF. CDR3 in DNA: TGCAGTGCCTCCCGCCCGACTAGCGGGACCGACGAGCAGTACTTC.

This clonotype occurred many times. The chain carries TRBV20-1 and TRBJ1-1; D ambiguous. The CDR3 loop spans 12 amino acids. Trimming cost V 5 bases and J 1 base, with 8 bases left between them. Germline V lookup: CDR1 DFQATT, CDR2 SNEGSKA (reference sequence). The CDR3 DNA reads as TGCAGTGCTCTCGGCGGGAACACTGAAGCTTTCTTT. It translates to CSALGGNTEAFF.

There are many counts of this clonotype. The CDR3 region has the DNA TGCGCCAGCAGCCAACCTGGGGGGGAGAGGAAGCGCGGCTACACCTTC. Translation: CASSQPGGERKRGYTF. The chain recombines TRBV4-1 with TRBJ1-2; TRBD1 is a possible D gene (5 bases). This CDR3 contains 16 residues. Germline-derived CDR1 and CDR2 are MGHRA and YSYEKL. The V gene lost 2 bases and the J gene lost 8 bases, with 21 bases spanning the gap.

The chain combines TRBV7-2 with TRBJ2-1, with TRBD1 matching over 7 bases. The germline V gene encodes CDR1 SGHTA and CDR2 FQGNSA. The CDR3 is 15 residues long. After removal of 5 bases from V and 2 bases from J, the junction contained 6 bases not matched to a gene. The CDR3 loop reads CASSQDRAAYNEQFF. The CDR3 nucleotides read TGTGCCAGCAGCCAAGACAGGGCAGCCTACAATGAGCAGTTCTTC.

The chain's CDR3 is CASRRTGDGGYTF. DNA for the CDR3: TGTGCCAGCAGACGGACAGGGGATGGTGGCTACACCTTC. The V call is TRBV5-4, the J call TRBJ1-2; TRBD1 agrees at 9 bases. The CDR3 length is 13 residues. The ends lost 5 bases at V and 7 bases at J; junction bases unmatched: 6. CDR1 and CDR2 (germline): SGHNT, YYREEE (reference sequence).

This clonotype was observed a few times. The chain recombines TRBV4-1 with TRBJ2-5, with 10 bases that match TRBD1. The CDR3 consists of 16 residues. With V trimmed by 5 bases and J by 0 bases, 6 bases remained unmatched. Germline V gene data show CDR1 as MGHRA and CDR2 as YSYEKL. CDR3 amino acids: CASSAPGQGNQETQYF. CDR3 nucleotides: TGCGCCAGCAGCGCTCCGGGACAGGGGAACCAAGAGACCCAGTACTTC.